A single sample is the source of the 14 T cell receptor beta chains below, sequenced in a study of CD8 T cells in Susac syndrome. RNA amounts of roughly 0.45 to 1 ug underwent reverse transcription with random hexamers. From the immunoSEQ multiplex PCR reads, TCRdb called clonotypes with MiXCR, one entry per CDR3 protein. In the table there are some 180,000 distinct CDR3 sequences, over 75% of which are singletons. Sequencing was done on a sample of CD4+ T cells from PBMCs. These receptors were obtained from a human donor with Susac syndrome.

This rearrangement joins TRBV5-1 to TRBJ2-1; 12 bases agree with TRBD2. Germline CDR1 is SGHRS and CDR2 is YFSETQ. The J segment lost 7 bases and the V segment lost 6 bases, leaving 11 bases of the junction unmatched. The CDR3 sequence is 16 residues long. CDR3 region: CASMDLAGGPMNEQFF. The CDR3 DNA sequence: TGCGCCAGCATGGATCTAGCGGGAGGGCCCATGAATGAGCAGTTCTTC.

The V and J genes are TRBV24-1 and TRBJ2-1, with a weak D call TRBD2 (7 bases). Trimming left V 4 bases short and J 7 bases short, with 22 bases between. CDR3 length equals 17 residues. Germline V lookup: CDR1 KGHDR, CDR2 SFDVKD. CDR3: CATSDPPGAGERNEQFF. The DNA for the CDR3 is TGTGCCACCAGTGACCCCCCGGGGGCGGGAGAAAGGAATGAGCAGTTCTTC.

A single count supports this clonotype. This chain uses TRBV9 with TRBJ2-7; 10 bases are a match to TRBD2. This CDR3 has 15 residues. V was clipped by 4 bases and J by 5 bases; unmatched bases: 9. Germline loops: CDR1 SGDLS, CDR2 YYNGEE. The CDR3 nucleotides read TGTGCCAGCAGCAGTCTGCTAGCGGGAGTCGACGAGCAGTACTTC. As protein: CASSSLLAGVDEQYF.

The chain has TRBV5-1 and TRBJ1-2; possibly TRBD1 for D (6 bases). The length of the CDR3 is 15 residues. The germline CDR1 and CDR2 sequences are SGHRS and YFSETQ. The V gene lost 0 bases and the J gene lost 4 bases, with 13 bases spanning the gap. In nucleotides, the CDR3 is TGCGCCAGCAGCTTGGTGGCAGGGGCTACCTATGGCTACACCTTC. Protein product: CASSLVAGATYGYTF.

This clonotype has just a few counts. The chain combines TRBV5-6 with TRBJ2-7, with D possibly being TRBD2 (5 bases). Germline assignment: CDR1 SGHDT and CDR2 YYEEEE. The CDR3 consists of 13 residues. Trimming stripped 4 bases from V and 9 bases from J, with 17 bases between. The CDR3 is CASSPVGAIGQYF. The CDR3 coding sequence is TGTGCCAGCAGCCCGGTGGGAGCCATCGGGCAGTACTTC.

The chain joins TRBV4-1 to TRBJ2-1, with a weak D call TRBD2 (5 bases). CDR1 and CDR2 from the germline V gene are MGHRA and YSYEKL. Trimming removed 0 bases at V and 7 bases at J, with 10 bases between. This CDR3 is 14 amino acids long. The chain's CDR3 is CASSQDQSGNEQFF. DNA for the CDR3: TGCGCCAGCAGCCAAGATCAGTCGGGAAATGAGCAGTTCTTC.

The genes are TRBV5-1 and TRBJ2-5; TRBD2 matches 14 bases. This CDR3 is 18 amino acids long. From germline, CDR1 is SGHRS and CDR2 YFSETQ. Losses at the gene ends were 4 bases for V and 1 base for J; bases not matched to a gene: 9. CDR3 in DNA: TGCGCCAGCAGCCTTACCGGGACTAGCGGGAGTTCCCAAGAGACCCAGTACTTC. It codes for CASSLTGTSGSSQETQYF.

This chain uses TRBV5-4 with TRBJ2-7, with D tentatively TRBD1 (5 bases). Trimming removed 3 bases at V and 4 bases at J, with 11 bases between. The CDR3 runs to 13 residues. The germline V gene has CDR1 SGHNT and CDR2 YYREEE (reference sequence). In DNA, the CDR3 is TGTGCCAGCAGCTCTCAGGGAAGATACGAGCAGTACTTC. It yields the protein CASSSQGRYEQYF. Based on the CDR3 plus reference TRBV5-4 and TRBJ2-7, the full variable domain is ETGVTQSPTHLIKTRGQQVTLRCSSQSGHNTVSWYQQALGQGPQFIFQYYREEENGRGNFPPRFSGLQFPNYSSELNVNALELDDSALYLCASSSQGRYEQYFGPGTRLTVT.

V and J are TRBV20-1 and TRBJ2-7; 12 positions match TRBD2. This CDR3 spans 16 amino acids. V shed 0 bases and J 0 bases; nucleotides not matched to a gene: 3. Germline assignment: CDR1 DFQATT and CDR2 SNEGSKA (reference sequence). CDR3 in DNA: TGCAGTGCTAGAGAACTAGCGGGGGGTGACTCCTACGAGCAGTACTTC. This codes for CSARELAGGDSYEQYF.

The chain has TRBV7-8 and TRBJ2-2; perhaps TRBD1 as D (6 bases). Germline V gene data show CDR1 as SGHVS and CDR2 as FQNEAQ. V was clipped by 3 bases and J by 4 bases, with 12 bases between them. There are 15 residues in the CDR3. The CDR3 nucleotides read TGTGCCAGCAGCTTTAAAACAGGGACCACCGGGGAGCTGTTTTTT. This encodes CASSFKTGTTGELFF.

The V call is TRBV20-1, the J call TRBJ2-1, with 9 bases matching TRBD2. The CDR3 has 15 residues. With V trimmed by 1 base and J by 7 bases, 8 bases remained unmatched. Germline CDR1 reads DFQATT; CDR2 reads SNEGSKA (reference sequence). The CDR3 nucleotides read TGCAGTGCTAGAGTCCTAGCGGGACACCTAAATGAGCAGTTCTTC. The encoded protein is CSARVLAGHLNEQFF.

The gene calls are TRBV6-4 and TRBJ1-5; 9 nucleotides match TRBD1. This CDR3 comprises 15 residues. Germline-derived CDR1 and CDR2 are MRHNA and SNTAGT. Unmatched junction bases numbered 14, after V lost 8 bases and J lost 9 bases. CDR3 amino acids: CASGGTGSTIRPQHF. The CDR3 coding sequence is TGTGCCAGCGGGGGGACAGGGAGTACGATACGGCCCCAGCATTTT.

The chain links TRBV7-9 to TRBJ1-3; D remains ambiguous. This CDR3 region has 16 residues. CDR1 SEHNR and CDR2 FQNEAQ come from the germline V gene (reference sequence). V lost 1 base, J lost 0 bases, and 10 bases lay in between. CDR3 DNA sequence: TGTGCCAGCAGCTTAGGGCCGGGTTTCTCTGGAAACACCATATATTTT. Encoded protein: CASSLGPGFSGNTIYF. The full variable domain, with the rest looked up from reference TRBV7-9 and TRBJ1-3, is DTGVSQNPRHKITKRGQNVTFRCDPISEHNRLYWYRQTLGQGPEFLTYFQNEAQLEKSRLLSDRFSAERPKGSFSTLEIQRTEQGDSAMYLCASSLGPGFSGNTIYFGEGSWLTVV.

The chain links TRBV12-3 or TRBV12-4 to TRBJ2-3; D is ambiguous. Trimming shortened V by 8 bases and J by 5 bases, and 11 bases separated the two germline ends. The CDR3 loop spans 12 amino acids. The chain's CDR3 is CASRFSGDTQYF. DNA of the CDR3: TGTGCCAGCCGCTTCTCTGGAGATACGCAGTATTTT.